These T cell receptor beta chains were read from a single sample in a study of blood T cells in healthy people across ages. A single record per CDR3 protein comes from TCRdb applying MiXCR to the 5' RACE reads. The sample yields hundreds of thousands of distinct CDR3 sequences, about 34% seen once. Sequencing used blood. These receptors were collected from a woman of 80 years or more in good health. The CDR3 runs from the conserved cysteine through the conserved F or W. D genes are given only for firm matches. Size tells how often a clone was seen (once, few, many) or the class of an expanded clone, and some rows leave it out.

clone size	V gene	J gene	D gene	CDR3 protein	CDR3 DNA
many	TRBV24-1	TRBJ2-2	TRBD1	CATKAGGTGELFF	TGTGCCACCAAGGCAGGGGGTACCGGGGAGCTGTTTTTT
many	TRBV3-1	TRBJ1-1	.	CASSQDPGSGEAFF	TGTGCCAGCAGCCAAGACCCAGGCTCCGGTGAAGCTTTCTTT
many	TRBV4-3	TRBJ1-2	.	CASSQDLGGAGTYGYTF	TGCGCCAGCAGCCAAGATTTGGGCGGAGCCGGGACCTATGGCTACACCTTC
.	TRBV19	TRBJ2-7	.	CASSIGGGAIREQYF	TGTGCCAGTAGTATCGGTGGAGGGGCTATACGCGAGCAGTACTTC
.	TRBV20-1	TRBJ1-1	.	CSARADIMNTEAFF	TGCAGTGCTAGAGCGGACATTATGAACACTGAAGCTTTCTTT
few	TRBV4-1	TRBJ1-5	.	CASSPGGQNSYSNQPQHF	TGCGCCAGCAGCCCAGGCGGACAGAATTCTTATAGCAATCAGCCCCAGCATTTT
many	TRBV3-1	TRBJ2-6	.	CASRPTVNSGANVLTF	TGTGCCAGCAGGCCGACAGTAAACTCTGGGGCCAACGTCCTGACTTTC
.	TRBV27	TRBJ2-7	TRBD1	CASSWSRDRYDPYEQYF	TGTGCCAGCAGTTGGTCCCGGGACAGGTACGATCCCTACGAGCAGTACTTC
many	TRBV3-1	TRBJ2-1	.	CASLGAPGNEQFF	TGTGCCAGCCTGGGGGCTCCTGGGAATGAGCAGTTCTTC
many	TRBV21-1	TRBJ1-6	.	CARPTGVGSPLHF	TGTGCCAGGCCTACAGGAGTCGGTTCACCCCTCCACTTT
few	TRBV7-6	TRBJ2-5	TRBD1	CASQYRTGGRETQYF	TGTGCCAGCCAATACAGGACAGGGGGCCGGGAGACCCAGTACTTC
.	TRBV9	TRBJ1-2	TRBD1	CASSAGQGPYGCTF	TGTGCCAGCAGCGCCGGACAGGGGCCCTATGGCTGCACCTTC
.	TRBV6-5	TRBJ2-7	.	CASRRGVGAEQYF	TGTGCCAGCAGGAGAGGGGTTGGGGCCGAGCAGTACTTC
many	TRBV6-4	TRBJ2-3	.	CASSDSRDTQYF	TGTGCCAGCAGTGACTCAAGGGATACGCAGTATTTT
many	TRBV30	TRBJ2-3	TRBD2	CAWSGTSGRTDTQYF	TGTGCCTGGAGTGGGACTAGCGGACGCACAGATACGCAGTATTTT
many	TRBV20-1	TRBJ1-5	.	CSASRTWAGAGQPQHF	TGCAGTGCTAGCCGTACTTGGGCGGGGGCGGGTCAGCCCCAGCATTTT
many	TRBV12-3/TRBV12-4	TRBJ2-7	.	CASSGGGGEQYF	TGTGCCAGCAGTGGAGGGGGCGGCGAGCAGTACTTC
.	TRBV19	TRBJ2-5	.	CASSIDQEHRQYF	TGTGCCAGTAGTATAGATCAAGAGCACCGGCAGTACTTC
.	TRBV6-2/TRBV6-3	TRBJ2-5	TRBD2	CASSLGLAGGWDEQYF	TGTGCCAGCAGTTTGGGACTAGCGGGGGGGTGGGATGAGCAGTACTTC
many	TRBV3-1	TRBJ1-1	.	CASMDEGLSNTEAFF	TGTGCCAGCATGGATGAGGGGTTATCGAACACTGAAGCTTTCTTT
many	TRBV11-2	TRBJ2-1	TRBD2	CASSLGSGGAVNEQFF	TGTGCCAGCAGCTTAGGCAGCGGGGGGGCGGTTAATGAGCAGTTCTTC
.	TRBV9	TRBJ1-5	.	CASSVDGQPQHF	TGTGCCAGCAGCGTAGATGGACAGCCCCAGCATTTT
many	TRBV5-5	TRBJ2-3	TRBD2	CASSFWGRAQYF	TGTGCCAGCAGCTTCTGGGGGAGGGCGCAGTATTTT
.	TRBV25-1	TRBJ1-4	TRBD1	CASSVGGEGEKLFF	TGTGCCAGCAGTGTAGGGGGCGAGGGTGAAAAACTGTTTTTT
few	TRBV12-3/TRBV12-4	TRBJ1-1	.	CASSGGDMNTEAFF	TGTGCCAGCAGTGGAGGGGACATGAACACTGAAGCTTTCTTT
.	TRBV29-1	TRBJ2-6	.	CSVAGTGSTGANVLTF	TGCAGCGTTGCCGGGACGGGAAGTACGGGGGCCAACGTCCTGACTTTC
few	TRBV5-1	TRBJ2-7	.	CASSLGPGQAYEQYF	TGCGCCAGCAGCTTGGGGCCGGGACAAGCCTACGAGCAGTACTTC
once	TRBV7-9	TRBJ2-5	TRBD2	CASSVIQRTSGRPWETQYF	TGTGCCAGCAGCGTGATTCAACGGACTAGCGGGAGGCCATGGGAGACCCAGTACTTC
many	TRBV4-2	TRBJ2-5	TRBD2	CASSLSGGGLEETQYF	TGTGCCAGCAGCCTCAGCGGGGGGGGACTCGAAGAGACCCAGTACTTC
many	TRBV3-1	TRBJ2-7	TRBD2	CASSQSTGTTYEQYF	TGTGCCAGCAGCCAATCAACCGGGACTACCTACGAGCAGTACTTC
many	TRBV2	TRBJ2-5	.	CASSSDNSAAETQYF	TGTGCCAGCAGTTCCGACAACTCAGCAGCGGAGACCCAGTACTTC
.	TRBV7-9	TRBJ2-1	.	CASSHPLGGNEQFF	TGTGCCAGCAGCCATCCCCTAGGGGGGAATGAGCAGTTCTTC
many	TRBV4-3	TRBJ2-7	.	CASSQYRDGTYEQYF	TGCGCCAGCAGCCAGTACCGGGACGGTACTTACGAGCAGTACTTC
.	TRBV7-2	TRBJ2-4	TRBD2	CASSLEASGGVKAKNIQYF	TGTGCCAGCAGCTTAGAGGCTAGCGGGGGGGTAAAAGCCAAAAACATTCAGTACTTC
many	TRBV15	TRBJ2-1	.	CATTPTDSYNEQFF	TGTGCCACCACCCCGACAGACTCCTACAATGAGCAGTTCTTC
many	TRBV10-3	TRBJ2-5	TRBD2	CASSPRGGGETQYF	TGTGCCAGCAGCCCCCGGGGGGGCGGTGAGACCCAGTACTTC
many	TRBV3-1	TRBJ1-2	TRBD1	CASSHRQGGGYTF	TGTGCCAGCAGCCACAGACAGGGTGGTGGCTACACCTTC
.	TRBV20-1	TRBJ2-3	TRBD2	CSVLREGTDTQYF	TGCAGCGTCTTGCGGGAGGGCACAGATACGCAGTATTTT
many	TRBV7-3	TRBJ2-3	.	CASSTSRADTQYF	TGTGCCAGCAGTACCTCAAGGGCAGATACGCAGTATTTT
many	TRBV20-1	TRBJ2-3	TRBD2	CSANLPTSGGTDTQYF	TGCAGTGCTAACCTGCCGACTAGCGGGGGGACAGATACGCAGTATTTT
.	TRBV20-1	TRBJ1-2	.	CSAQRDGGYGYTF	TGCAGTGCCCAACGGGACGGTGGCTATGGCTACACCTTC
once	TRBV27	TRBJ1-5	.	CASRLGTNQPQHF	TGTGCCAGCAGACTGGGGACAAATCAGCCCCAGCATTTT
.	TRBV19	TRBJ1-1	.	CASSMGRKWAWTEAFF	TGTGCCAGTAGTATGGGCAGGAAGTGGGCTTGGACTGAAGCTTTCTTT
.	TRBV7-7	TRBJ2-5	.	CASSPQVRETQYF	TGTGCTAGCAGCCCCCAGGTTCGAGAGACCCAGTACTTC
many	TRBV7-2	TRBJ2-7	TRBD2	CASSLDRRRGLAGWEQYF	TGTGCCAGCAGCTTAGATCGGCGCCGGGGACTAGCGGGGTGGGAGCAGTACTTC
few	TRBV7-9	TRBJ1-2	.	CANSLYSTGYYGYTF	TGTGCCAACAGCTTATATTCGACAGGTTACTATGGCTACACCTTC
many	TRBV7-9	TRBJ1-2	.	CASSSEGLLYGYTF	TGTGCCAGCAGCTCGGAGGGCCTTCTCTATGGCTACACCTTC
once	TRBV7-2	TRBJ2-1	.	CASSDDPGIDEQFF	TGTGCCAGCAGCGACGACCCGGGTATCGATGAGCAGTTCTTC
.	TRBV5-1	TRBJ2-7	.	CASSSDVRGTYNKQYF	TGCGCCAGCAGCTCCGATGTGCGGGGGACATACAATAAGCAGTACTTC
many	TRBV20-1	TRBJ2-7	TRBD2	CSAHSGSSYEQYF	TGCAGTGCTCACAGCGGGAGCTCCTACGAGCAGTACTTC
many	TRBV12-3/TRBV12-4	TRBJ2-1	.	CASSSQVGGLGEQFF	TGTGCCAGCAGTTCCCAAGTGGGGGGTCTGGGAGAGCAGTTCTTC
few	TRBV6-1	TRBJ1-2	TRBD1	CASRPPGTGGTPAGYTF	TGTGCCAGCAGGCCGCCCGGGACAGGGGGAACTCCGGCTGGCTACACCTTC
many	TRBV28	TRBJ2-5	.	CASSLNLAPQTQYF	TGTGCCAGCAGTCTCAACTTAGCTCCCCAGACCCAGTACTTC
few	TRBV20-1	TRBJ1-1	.	CSVENTEAFF	TGCAGTGTAGAAAACACTGAAGCTTTCTTT
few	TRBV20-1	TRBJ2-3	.	CSARPLVGRTDTQYF	TGCAGTGCCAGACCCCTGGTCGGCCGCACAGATACGCAGTATTTT
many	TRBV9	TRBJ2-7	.	CASSVMGSSYEQYF	TGTGCCAGCAGCGTTATGGGGAGTAGCTACGAGCAGTACTTC